This T cell receptor beta chain was identified during a study of T cell responses to AZD1222 COVID-19 vaccine. Study outcomes and limitations: The donor cohort was predominantly white British with a female majority, and clonal diversity may have been underestimated. Spike-specific TCRs gained breadth and depth after people received two AZD1222 doses. It was only after the peak T cell response that any repertoires were sampled.

Germline V gene data show CDR1 as MRHNA and CDR2 as SNTAGT. V was clipped by 6 bases and J by 7 bases, with 12 bases between them. The CDR3 is 12 residues long. Only in-frame clones appear in the TCRdb table, and some are missing; sequencing was by immunoSEQ multiplex PCR. The sample lists 100,000 or so clones, about nine tenths occurring once. This clone was found once. What it binds is not known. The TCR originated in an adult in good health. The rearrangement uses TRBV6-4 and TRBJ1-2, with D perhaps matching TRBD1 (6 bases). Material: peripheral blood, obtained on day 0 of AZD1222 vaccination. The CDR3 DNA follows: TGTGCCAGCAGAACAGGGCTTTCTGGCTACACCTTC. Residues: CASRTGLSGYTF.